This T cell receptor beta chain stems from a study of T cell repertoires in cytomegalovirus infection. This clonotype was picked up a small number of times. TCRdb re-called the reads through MiXCR, storing one row per CDR3 protein. Of about 460,000 distinct CDR3 sequences in the sample, around 11% are singletons; the top ten hold 10%. The CDR3 runs to 13 residues. Looked up from germline, CDR1 is GTSNPN and CDR2 is SVGIG (reference sequence). With V trimmed by 8 bases and J by 5 bases, 9 bases remained unmatched. This clonotype was obtained from a human donor in good health (CMV status not recorded). Some clones in this sample may be carry-over from other donors' samples. The chain links TRBV30 to TRBJ1-2; 9 bases line up with TRBD1. Sequences were obtained from PBMCs. The DNA for the CDR3 is TGTGCCCGTAGAAGGACAGGGGAATATGGCTACACCTTC. Translating it yields CARRRTGEYGYTF.